Shown below are 13 T cell receptor beta chains from a single sample sequenced in a study of blood T cell repertoires in COVID-19. Sequencing was performed with immunoSEQ multiplex PCR; in TCRdb, only in-frame clones are kept and a portion is missing. This repertoire shows 200,000 to 300,000 clones, approximately 86% found once; its top ten account for around 5.1%. The specimen was peripheral blood. These TCRs come from a woman aged 60-75 years with COVID-19, enrolled during active disease.

This chain joins TRBV27 and TRBJ1-2; 7 bases align to TRBD1. CDR1 and CDR2 (germline): MNHEY, SMNVEV (reference sequence). Losses at the gene ends were 6 bases for V and 7 bases for J; bases not matched to a gene: 5. The CDR3 has 12 residues. The CDR3 loop reads CASSHRGGGYTF. The CDR3 bases are TGTGCCAGCAGCCACAGGGGCGGTGGCTACACCTTC.

This chain joins TRBV18 and TRBJ2-1; 10 bases line up with TRBD2. Germline trimming cut 3 bases from V and 3 bases from J; bases unmatched to any gene: 5. The germline V gene encodes CDR1 KGHSH and CDR2 LQKENI. The CDR3 is 16 residues long. The CDR3 sequence is CASSPTSSGGYNEQFF. CDR3 nucleotide sequence: TGTGCCAGCTCACCGACCTCTAGCGGGGGCTACAATGAGCAGTTCTTC.

For this clone: The same CDR3 is also encoded by other DNA sequences in this sample. The chain recombines TRBV5-6 with TRBJ1-5; D is possibly TRBD1 (5 bases). The CDR3 contains 13 residues. Per the germline V gene, CDR1 is SGHDT and CDR2 is YYEEEE. The V gene lost 0 bases and the J gene lost 4 bases, with 5 bases spanning the gap. CDR3 sequence (DNA): TGTGCCAGCAGCTTGGCAGGGAATCAGCCCCAGCATTTT. It specifies CASSLAGNQPQHF. The whole variable domain, filled in from reference TRBV5-6 and TRBJ1-5, reads DAGVTQSPTHLIKTRGQQVTLRCSPKSGHDTVSWYQQALGQGPQFIFQYYEEEERQRGNFPDRFSGHQFPNYSSELNVNALLLGDSALYLCASSLAGNQPQHFGDGTRLSIL.

This clone was recorded a few times. The chain carries TRBV25-1 and TRBJ1-1; TRBD1 agrees at 7 bases. Germline V gene sequence: CDR1 MGHDK, CDR2 SYGVNS. The junction had 4 bases not matched to a gene; V was cut back by 2 bases and J by 4 bases. This CDR3 is 14 amino acids long. The CDR3 bases are TGTGCCAGCAGTGAAGGGCAGGGGGGCACTGAAGCTTTCTTT. As protein: CASSEGQGGTEAFF.

This sequence joins TRBV18 and TRBJ1-3; D gene unclear. The CDR3 extends over 16 amino acids. V lost 3 bases, J lost 1 base, and 13 bases lay in between. Germline V CDR1 and CDR2: KGHSH, LQKENI. As DNA, the CDR3 is TGTGCCAGCTCACCGCAGTCCCCACAATCTGGAAACACCATATATTTT. This gives the protein CASSPQSPQSGNTIYF. The variable domain in full, with the rest retrieved from reference TRBV18 and TRBJ1-3, is NAGVMQNPRHLVRRRGQEARLRCSPMKGHSHVYWYRQLPEEGLKFMVYLQKENIIDESGMPKERFSAEFPKEGPSILRIQQVVRGDSAAYFCASSPQSPQSGNTIYFGEGSWLTVV.

This clone was seen only once. The chain recombines TRBV5-4 with TRBJ1-1; 9 bases map to TRBD1. The V and J ends lost 4 bases and 5 bases, in that order; junction bases with no gene match: 9. The CDR3 runs to 15 residues. Per the germline V gene, CDR1 is SGHNT and CDR2 is YYREEE (reference sequence). The CDR3 DNA reads as TGTGCCAGCAGCCCACAGGGGGCACGGGTAACTGAAGCTTTCTTT. Translating gives CASSPQGARVTEAFF. The whole variable domain, filled in from reference TRBV5-4 and TRBJ1-1, reads ETGVTQSPTHLIKTRGQQVTLRCSSQSGHNTVSWYQQALGQGPQFIFQYYREEENGRGNFPPRFSGLQFPNYSSELNVNALELDDSALYLCASSPQGARVTEAFFGQGTRLTVV.

The chain recombines TRBV30 with TRBJ1-4; weak D call: TRBD1 (5 bases). CDR3 length: 15 residues. CDR1 and CDR2 from the germline V gene are GTSNPN and SVGIG (reference sequence). Trimming took off 0 bases at V and 6 bases at J, with 14 bases between the two ends. CDR3 in DNA: TGTGCCTGGAGTGTGTCGGGGGGAACCTATGAAAAACTGTTTTTT. Protein: CAWSVSGGTYEKLFF.

V is TRBV7-2 and J is TRBJ1-1, with D unclear. CDR3 length: 15 residues. Deletions cut 4 bases from V and 0 bases from J, with 12 bases between. Germline-derived CDR1 and CDR2 are SGHTA and FQGNSA. CDR3 residues: CASSSRPGVNTEAFF. The CDR3 DNA follows: TGTGCCAGCAGCTCCAGGCCCGGGGTGAACACTGAAGCTTTCTTT.

This clone showed up just a few times. The genes are TRBV7-6 and TRBJ1-5; perhaps TRBD1 as D (5 bases). This CDR3 spans 16 amino acids. Trimming took 1 base from V and 2 from J, leaving 12 bases between them. Germline V gene sequence: CDR1 SGHVS, CDR2 FNYEAQ. CDR3 nucleotides: TGTGCCAGCAGCTTAGGGGCGGGGGATGGCAATCAGCCCCAGCATTTT. It specifies CASSLGAGDGNQPQHF.

V and J are TRBV3-1 (or the pseudogene TRBV3-2) and TRBJ1-2; 7 bases match TRBD1. Germline CDR1 reads LGHDT; CDR2 reads YNNKEL (reference sequence). V was clipped by 4 bases and J by 1 base; unmatched bases: 9. The CDR3 contains 16 residues. This CDR3 is CASSPRPDRVNYGYTF. Here the CDR3 DNA reads TGTGCCAGCAGCCCCAGACCCGACAGGGTTAACTATGGCTACACCTTC.

The V call is TRBV27, the J call TRBJ2-3; weak D call: TRBD2 (5 bases). Per the germline V gene, CDR1 is MNHEY and CDR2 is SMNVEV (reference sequence). The V and J ends lost 2 bases and 4 bases respectively, with 19 bases between them. The CDR3 has 17 residues. The CDR3 protein is CASSLRAFEGLADTQYF. CDR3 DNA: TGTGCCAGCAGTTTAAGGGCTTTTGAGGGTTTAGCAGATACGCAGTATTTT.

This chain connects TRBV6-5 to TRBJ1-3, with D unresolved. The V and J ends lost 2 bases and 4 bases respectively, with 6 bases between them. This CDR3 is 13 amino acids long. Germline CDR1 MNHEY, CDR2 SVGAGI. The CDR3 DNA reads TGTGCCAGCAGTTACGTTAGCGGAAACACCATATATTTT. Translating gives CASSYVSGNTIYF.

The chain links TRBV3-1 (or the pseudogene TRBV3-2) to TRBJ1-2; 8 positions agree with TRBD1. Germline V gene data show CDR1 as LGHDT and CDR2 as YNNKEL (reference sequence). Unmatched junction bases numbered 15, after V lost 5 bases and J lost 7 bases. The CDR3 is 16 amino acids. Here the CDR3 DNA reads TGTGCCAGCAGCTCCTACCCACAGGGGGTCAAAGGTGGCTACACCTTC. Translating gives CASSSYPQGVKGGYTF.